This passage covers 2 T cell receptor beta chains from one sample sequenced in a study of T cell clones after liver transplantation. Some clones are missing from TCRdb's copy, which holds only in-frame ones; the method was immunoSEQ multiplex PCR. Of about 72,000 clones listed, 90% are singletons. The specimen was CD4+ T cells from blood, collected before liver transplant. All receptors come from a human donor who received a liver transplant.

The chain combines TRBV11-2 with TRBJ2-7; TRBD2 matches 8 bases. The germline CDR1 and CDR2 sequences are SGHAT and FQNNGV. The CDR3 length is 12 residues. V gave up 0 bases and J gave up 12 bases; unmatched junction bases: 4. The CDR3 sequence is CASSLDAGGRYF. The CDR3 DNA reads TGTGCCAGCAGCTTAGATGCGGGGGGCCGGTACTTC.

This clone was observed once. DNA of the CDR3: TGTGCCAGCAGTATCACAGGGCTGAGCACTGAAGCTTTCTTT. Amino acids: CASSITGLSTEAFF. This chain joins TRBV6-5 and TRBJ1-1; D is possibly TRBD1 (6 bases). CDR1 and CDR2 from the germline V gene are MNHEY and SVGAGI. The V end lost 5 bases, the J end lost 4 bases, and 14 bases lay between the germline ends. The CDR3 has 14 residues.